These 8 T cell receptor beta chains came from one sample sequenced in a study of cytomegalovirus exposure and HLA in healthy donors. Both 60 Vbeta primers and 13 Jbeta primers went into the PCR. Data came from immunoSEQ multiplex PCR; TCRdb stores just in-frame clones and leaves some out. The sample consists of some 130,000 clones, 82% of them appearing once. What was sequenced was PBMCs. These receptors were obtained from a boy younger than 10 in good health and CMV-seronegative.

The chain joins TRBV7-2 to TRBJ2-7; TRBD2 matches 8 bases. Germline loops: CDR1 SGHTA, CDR2 FQGNSA. The V gene end was trimmed by 1 base and the J gene end by 2 bases; junction bases not matched to a gene: 1. The length of the CDR3 is 14 residues. This CDR3 is CASSLDGGAYEQYF. The CDR3 region has the DNA TGTGCCAGCAGCTTAGACGGGGGGGCCTACGAGCAGTACTTC.

The V and J genes are TRBV5-1 and TRBJ2-5, with D perhaps TRBD2 (6 bases). Germline V gives CDR1 SGHRS, CDR2 YFSETQ. This CDR3 region has 15 residues. Trimming shortened V by 3 bases and J by 0 bases, and 12 bases separated the two germline ends. The CDR3 reads CASSWRGSHQETQYF. The CDR3 region has the DNA TGCGCCAGCAGCTGGAGGGGCAGCCACCAAGAGACCCAGTACTTC.

The chain recombines TRBV27 with TRBJ2-2; TRBD1 might be the D (6 bases). This CDR3 has 18 residues. CDR1 is MNHEY and CDR2 is SMNVEV in the germline V gene (reference sequence). V was trimmed by 7 bases and J by 6 bases, leaving 27 bases between them. CDR3 in DNA: TGTGCCAGCACCTCACTGCAGGGGTTTGGTATGGAGTCCGGGGAGCTGTTTTTT. It codes for CASTSLQGFGMESGELFF.

The CDR3 is CASSYWGEGAGELFF. The CDR3 DNA is TGTGCCAGCAGTTACTGGGGGGAAGGGGCCGGGGAGCTGTTTTTT. The chain joins TRBV6-6 to TRBJ2-2; possible D gene TRBD2, 6 bases. There are 15 residues in the CDR3. Germline V lookup: CDR1 MNHNY, CDR2 SVGAGI (reference sequence). The V gene lost 1 base and the J gene lost 6 bases, with 12 bases spanning the gap.

The rearrangement uses TRBV4-1 and TRBJ2-2, with TRBD1 as a possible D gene (5 bases). The CDR3 spans 17 residues. V lost 0 bases to trimming and J lost 0 bases, with 11 bases between them. Germline values: CDR1 MGHRA, CDR2 YSYEKL. The CDR3 region has the DNA TGCGCCAGCAGCCAAGATGGTACAGGATCGAACACCGGGGAGCTGTTTTTT. Protein product: CASSQDGTGSNTGELFF.

A single count supports this clone. The CDR3 DNA is TGTGCCAGCAGTTTACGCGGGCCTAACTATGGCTACACCTTC. Protein: CASSLRGPNYGYTF. The chain is built from TRBV27 and TRBJ1-2, with D unclear. The V gene's germline CDR1 is MNHEY and CDR2 SMNVEV (reference sequence). This CDR3 comprises 14 residues. V lost 2 bases to trimming and J lost 0 bases, with 7 bases between them.

This chain uses TRBV6-4 with TRBJ1-5; possibly TRBD1 for D (5 bases). CDR3 length equals 19 residues. With 0 bases removed from V and 1 base from J, the gap between germline ends came to 19 bases. Germline V gene lookup returns CDR1 MRHNA and CDR2 SNTAGT. CDR3 region: CASSDSSRRQGGSNQPQHF. CDR3 DNA sequence: TGTGCCAGCAGTGACTCGAGCCGGCGGCAGGGTGGGAGCAATCAGCCCCAGCATTTT.

The CDR3 DNA is TGTGCCAGCCGACCTACAGTTGGAGGCTACGAGCAGTACTTC. Translating it yields CASRPTVGGYEQYF. The V gene is TRBV2, the J gene TRBJ2-7; a possible D gene is TRBD2 (5 bases). The CDR3 runs 14 residues. Germline assignment: CDR1 SNHLY and CDR2 FYNNEI. The V end lost 8 bases, the J end lost 3 bases, and 17 bases lay between the germline ends.